The entry below gives a single T cell receptor (beta chain) sequence along with its context. This sample stems from a study of blood T cell repertoires in COVID-19. Germline-derived CDR1 and CDR2 are MNHEY and SVGAGI. V was trimmed by 6 bases and J by 0 bases, leaving 13 bases between them. There are 15 residues in the CDR3. Sequenced by immunoSEQ multiplex PCR; TCRdb stores in-frame clones only, minus some. In the table there are 350,000 to 400,000 clones, 89% of which are singletons. This receptor was obtained from a woman in her 30s with COVID-19, enrolled during active disease. The sequenced sample was peripheral blood. The chain combines TRBV6-5 with TRBJ2-3; TRBD1 might be the D (5 bases). CDR3 protein: CASRRQGRSTDTQYF. The CDR3 nucleotides are TGTGCCAGCAGGCGCCAGGGCCGTAGCACAGATACGCAGTATTTT.